This T cell receptor beta chain appears in the sequencing data of a study of tumor-infiltrating lymphocytes in primary liver carcinoma. Germline CDR1 and CDR2: MNHNS and SASEGT. The CDR3 totals 15 residues. A primer in the constant region served to generate TCR beta cDNA from 450 to 600 ng of total RNA. Slightly modified ARM-PCR served as the procedure for the TCR beta libraries. These libraries came from three rounds of nested multiplex PCR. Investigators reported that the first two PCR rounds, at 10 cycles each, used TRBV1-TRBV30 forward primers with a C-beta reverse primer. TCRdb itself ran the multiplex PCR reads through MiXCR, one entry per CDR3 protein. The data hold 100,000 to 120,000 distinct CDR3 sequences, with approximately 80% observed a single time. For this clonotype: The antigen remains undetermined. Mismatch with germline at one junction end may stem from a read error.

Study outcomes and limitations: Relative to blood, tumors carried a significantly larger fraction of the repertoire in their top 250 clones (p = 0.039).

Scientists recovered RNA and DNA together from approximately 20-30 mg of unsorted bulk tissue. The sequence was obtained from a man in his forties with primary liver carcinoma and hepatitis B virus infection. The rearrangement joins TRBV6-1 to TRBJ2-3, with D uncertain. Input material: liver tumor tissue from sampling region 3. The subset denotes: tumor region T3, left-lateral pole. This chain's CDR3 is CASSEGSWPADKQYF. The CDR3 DNA sequence: TGTGCCAGCAGCGAAGGTAGCTGGCCCGCAGATAAGCAGTATTTT.